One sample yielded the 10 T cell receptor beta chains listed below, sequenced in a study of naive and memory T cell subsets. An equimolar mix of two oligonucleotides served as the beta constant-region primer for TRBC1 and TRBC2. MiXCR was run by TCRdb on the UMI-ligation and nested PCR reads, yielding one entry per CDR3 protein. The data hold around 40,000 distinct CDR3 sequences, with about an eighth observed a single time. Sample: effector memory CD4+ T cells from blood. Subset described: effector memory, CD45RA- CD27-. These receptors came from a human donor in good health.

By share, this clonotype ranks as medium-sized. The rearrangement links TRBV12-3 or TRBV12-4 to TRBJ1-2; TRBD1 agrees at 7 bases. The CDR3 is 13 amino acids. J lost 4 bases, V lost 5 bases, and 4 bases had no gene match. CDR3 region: CASSPGTAYGYTF. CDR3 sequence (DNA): TGTGCCAGCAGTCCCGGGACAGCCTATGGCTACACCTTC.

CDR3 nucleotide sequence: TGTGCCAGCAGCTTAACCGCGGACAGGGATCGTACGCAGTATTTT. Its translation is CASSLTADRDRTQYF. J is TRBJ2-3 and V is TRBV7-3, with TRBD1 matching 8 bases. The CDR3 spans 15 residues. V dropped 0 bases and J dropped 8; count of bases not matched to a gene: 7. Per the germline V gene, CDR1 is SGHTA and CDR2 is FQGTGA.

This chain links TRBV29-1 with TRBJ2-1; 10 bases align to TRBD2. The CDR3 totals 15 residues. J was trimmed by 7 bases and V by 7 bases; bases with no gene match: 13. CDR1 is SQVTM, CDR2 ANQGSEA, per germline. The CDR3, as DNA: TGCAGCGCTACTAGCGGGGCCTTTTGGGGGAATGAGCAGTTCTTC. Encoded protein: CSATSGAFWGNEQFF.

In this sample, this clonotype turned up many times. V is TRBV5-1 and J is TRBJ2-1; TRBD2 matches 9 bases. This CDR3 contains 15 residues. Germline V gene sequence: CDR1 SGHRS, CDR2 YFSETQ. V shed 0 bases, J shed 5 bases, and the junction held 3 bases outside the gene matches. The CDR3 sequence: CASSLALAGHNEQFF. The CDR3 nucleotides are TGCGCCAGCAGCTTGGCCCTAGCGGGGCACAATGAGCAGTTCTTC.

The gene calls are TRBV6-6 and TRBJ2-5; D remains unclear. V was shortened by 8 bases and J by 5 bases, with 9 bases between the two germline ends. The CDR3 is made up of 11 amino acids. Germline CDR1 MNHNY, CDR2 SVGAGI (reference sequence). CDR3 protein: CASALGETQYF. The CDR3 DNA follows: TGTGCCAGCGCTCTGGGGGAGACCCAGTACTTC.

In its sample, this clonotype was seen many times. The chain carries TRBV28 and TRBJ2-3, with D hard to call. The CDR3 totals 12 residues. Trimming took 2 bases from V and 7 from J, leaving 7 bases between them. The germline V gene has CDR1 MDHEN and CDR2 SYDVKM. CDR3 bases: TGTGCCAGCAGTTTAGTCAGGTATACGCAGTATTTT. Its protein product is CASSLVRYTQYF.

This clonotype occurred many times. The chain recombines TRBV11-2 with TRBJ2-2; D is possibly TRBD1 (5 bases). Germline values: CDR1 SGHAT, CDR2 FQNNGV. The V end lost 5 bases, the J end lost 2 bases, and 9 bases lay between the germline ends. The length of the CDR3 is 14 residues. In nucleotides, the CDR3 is TGTGCCAGCAGCCCCGACAGTAACACCGGGGAGCTGTTTTTT. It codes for CASSPDSNTGELFF. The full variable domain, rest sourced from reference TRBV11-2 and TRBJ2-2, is EAGVAQSPRYKIIEKRQSVAFWCNPISGHATLYWYQQILGQGPKLLIQFQNNGVVDDSQLPKDRFSAERLKGVDSTLKIQPAKLEDSAVYLCASSPDSNTGELFFGEGSRLTVL.

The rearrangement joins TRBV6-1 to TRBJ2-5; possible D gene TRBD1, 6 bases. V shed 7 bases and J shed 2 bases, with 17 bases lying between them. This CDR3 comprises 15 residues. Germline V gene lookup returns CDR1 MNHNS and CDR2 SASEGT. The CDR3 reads CASKPEQGYQETQYF. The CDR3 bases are TGTGCCAGCAAGCCGGAACAGGGATATCAAGAGACCCAGTACTTC.

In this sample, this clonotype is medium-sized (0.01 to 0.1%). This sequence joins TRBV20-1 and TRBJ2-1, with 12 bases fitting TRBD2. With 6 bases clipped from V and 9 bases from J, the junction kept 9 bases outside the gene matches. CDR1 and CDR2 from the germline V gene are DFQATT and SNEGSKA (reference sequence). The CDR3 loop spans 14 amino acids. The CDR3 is CSALATSGSTEQFF. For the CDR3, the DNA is TGCAGTGCCCTCGCGACTAGCGGGAGCACTGAGCAGTTCTTC.

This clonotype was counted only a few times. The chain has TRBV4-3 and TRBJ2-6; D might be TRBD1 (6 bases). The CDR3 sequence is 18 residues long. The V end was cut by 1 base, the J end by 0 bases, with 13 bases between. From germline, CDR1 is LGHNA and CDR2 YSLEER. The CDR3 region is CASSQAGQESSGANVLTF. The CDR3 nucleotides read TGCGCCAGCAGCCAAGCGGGACAAGAGAGCTCTGGGGCCAACGTCCTGACTTTC.